The table lists the clone carrying this TCR beta chain with many counts. Its antigen is not known. This specimen belongs to a study of T cells after yellow fever vaccination. The study, taken as a whole, reports: In post-booster samples, most primary-vaccination clones reappeared (roughly 96% CD4, over 70% CD8). The secondary response showed a weaker magnitude and a faster peak, day 5 versus 15.

CDR1 and CDR2 (germline): SGHRS, YFSETQ. J was trimmed by 6 bases and V by 5 bases; bases with no gene match: 4. This CDR3 is 13 amino acids long. For TCR, cDNA came from 5'RACE template switching, which added a universal primer site and UMIs. MiXCR, applied by TCRdb to the 5' RACE reads, yields one record per CDR3 protein. The repertoire has about 160,000 distinct CDR3 sequences, 6.5% to 8.5% of them found once; the top ten carry 2.5% to 3%. This specimen was CD4+ T cells sorted from PBMCs, taken 4 to 6 days after the first yellow fever vaccination. This chain uses TRBV5-1 with TRBJ2-2; 7 positions agree with TRBD1. This clonotype was obtained from a man aged 18 to 29 who received the YFV17D yellow fever vaccine. Written as DNA, the CDR3 is TGCGCCAGCAGACCACAGGGGTCCGGGGAGCTGTTTTTT. Translated, it gives CASRPQGSGELFF.